Listed below are T cell receptor beta chains from one sample, sequenced in a study of cytomegalovirus exposure and HLA in healthy donors. Libraries were prepared by immunoSEQ multiplex PCR; TCRdb keeps only in-frame clonotypes and omits some of them. The data hold some 99,000 clones, with under 80% observed a single time. Sequences were obtained from PBMCs. The receptors originated from a man aged 35 to 55 in good health and CMV-seronegative. CDR3s include the opening cysteine and the closing phenylalanine or tryptophan. D genes are given only for firm matches. Part of the rows lack a size; the others show once, few, many or a class for expanded clones.

>once|TRBD1|TRBV9|TRBJ1-1
TGTGCCAGCAGCGGACTAGGGGGCGGATTCTCAATGAACACTGAAGCTTTCTTT
CASSGLGGGFSMNTEAFF
>once|TRBD1|TRBV29-1|TRBJ2-7
TGCAGCGCCAAAAAGATCGTAGGACAGGGGGCTCACGAGCAGTACTTC
CSAKKIVGQGAHEQYF
>NA|NA|TRBV28|TRBJ1-2
TGTGCCAGCAGTCCCCCGCGGACTTCTAGTGGCTACACCTTC
CASSPPRTSSGYTF
>few|NA|TRBV6-5|TRBJ2-7
TGTGCCAGCAGCTTTGGCCTTGAGGGAACCTACGAGCAGTACTTC
CASSFGLEGTYEQYF
>NA|TRBD2|TRBV5-1|TRBJ2-5
TGCGCCAGCAGCTTGGCCATAGCGGGGGGGCTTCAAGAGACCCAGTACTTC
CASSLAIAGGLQETQYF
>NA|TRBD2|TRBV28|TRBJ2-7
TGTGCCAGCAGTTTGACTAGCGGGAGGTCCCCCTACGAGCAGTACTTC
CASSLTSGRSPYEQYF
>few|NA|TRBV5-8|TRBJ2-3
TGTGCCAGCAGCTTGTCCGCAGGGTCTACAGATACGCAGTATTTT
CASSLSAGSTDTQYF
>once|TRBD1|TRBV10-3|TRBJ2-7
TGTGCCATCAGCACGGGGACAGGTCGGTACGAGCAGTACTTC
CAISTGTGRYEQYF
>NA|NA|TRBV4-1|TRBJ1-1
TGCGCCAGCAGCCAAGGAAGAGCGAACACTGAAGCTTTCTTT
CASSQGRANTEAFF
>NA|NA|TRBV4-2|TRBJ2-7
TGTGCCAGCAGCCAAAGGTGGCGGGAAACCTACGAGCAGTACTTC
CASSQRWRETYEQYF
>few|NA|TRBV30|TRBJ2-7
TGTGCCTGGAGTGGGGGCGGCAGGTCAGGGAACTTC
CAWSGGGRSGNF
>NA|NA|TRBV11-2|TRBJ1-1
TGTGCCAGCAGCCCCGTCCGGCAGCGGGCTTTCTTT
CASSPVRQRAFF
>NA|TRBD2|TRBV9|TRBJ2-1
TGTGCCAGCAGCCAACTAGCGGGAGGGCCGAGTGAGCAGTTCTTC
CASSQLAGGPSEQFF
>NA|NA|TRBV7-2|TRBJ2-3
TGTGCCAGCAGCCAGGCGACAGTAGGGACAGATACGCAGTATTTT
CASSQATVGTDTQYF
>NA|NA|TRBV21-1|TRBJ1-2
TGTGCCAGCAGCAAAATTAACAGGCCACTCTACACCTTC
CASSKINRPLYTF
>NA|TRBD1|TRBV18|TRBJ2-5
TGTGCCAGCTCACCACCAGGGAACAGGGGGCGAGAGACCCAGTACTTC
CASSPPGNRGRETQYF
>NA|TRBD1|TRBV28|TRBJ1-6
TGTGCCAGCAGTCGGGACAGGGTTTCAACCCTCCACTTT
CASSRDRVSTLHF
>NA|TRBD1|TRBV29-1|TRBJ2-7
TGCAGCGCAAGAAAACAGGGGGGCGAGCAGTACTTC
CSARKQGGEQYF
>NA|NA|TRBV19|TRBJ2-2
TGTGCCAGTAGGACAGGTACCACCGGGGAGCTGTTTTTT
CASRTGTTGELFF
>few|NA|TRBV7-2|TRBJ1-6
TGTGCCAGCAGCTCAGGGGTACCCTATAATTCACCCCTCCACTTT
CASSSGVPYNSPLHF
>NA|TRBD1|TRBV12-5|TRBJ1-1
TGTGCTAGTGGTTTGGTCCTTGGGACAGGGATGTACACTGAAGCTTTCTTT
CASGLVLGTGMYTEAFF
>NA|TRBD2|TRBV30|TRBJ2-5
TGTGCCTGGAGTAAGACTAGCGGCCAAGAGACCCAGTACTTC
CAWSKTSGQETQYF
>NA|NA|TRBV6-6|TRBJ2-7
TGTGCCAGCAGTTACGGGACTGCCAAATACGAGCAGTACTTC
CASSYGTAKYEQYF
>NA|NA|TRBV18|TRBJ1-4
TGTGCCAGCTCACTCGGGGTACAAAATGAAAAACTGTTTTTT
CASSLGVQNEKLFF
>NA|NA|TRBV11-3|TRBJ2-2
TGTGCCAGCGGGAGAAACGGGGAGCTGTTTTTT
CASGRNGELFF
>NA|NA|TRBV5-1|TRBJ1-2
TGCGCCAGCAGCCTCGACGCAATGGACGGCCAGCGGGGCTACACCTTC
CASSLDAMDGQRGYTF
>NA|TRBD1|TRBV5-1|TRBJ2-2
TGCGCCAGCAGCTTACAGGGGGGAAACACCGGGGAGCTGTTTTTT
CASSLQGGNTGELFF
>NA|NA|TRBV19|TRBJ1-1
TGTGCCAGTAGTATGGTCGGGGGGAACACTGAAGCTTTCTTT
CASSMVGGNTEAFF
>once|TRBD1|TRBV27|TRBJ2-7
TGTGCCAGCAGAACCCGACAGGGAGCCTACGAGCAGTACTTC
CASRTRQGAYEQYF
>NA|NA|TRBV2|TRBJ1-1
TGTGCCAGCAGTGATCGGGTTGAAGCTTTCTTT
CASSDRVEAFF
>NA|TRBD2|TRBV29-1|TRBJ2-3
TGCAGCGTTGTACTAGCGGGGGTTGATACGCAGTATTTT
CSVVLAGVDTQYF
>NA|NA|TRBV4-3|TRBJ1-2
TGCGCCAGCAGCCAAGATGGGCCCGATGGCTACACCTTC
CASSQDGPDGYTF
>NA|NA|TRBV4-1|TRBJ2-6
TGCGCCAGCAGCCTTAACTCTGGGGCCAACGTCCTGACTTTC
CASSLNSGANVLTF
>few|NA|TRBV15|TRBJ2-5
TGTGCCACCAGCGAGACAGGGAGGGAGACCCAGTACTTC
CATSETGRETQYF
>NA|NA|TRBV27|TRBJ2-5
TGTGCCAGCAGTTTATCAGGAGTACAAGAGACCCAGTACTTC
CASSLSGVQETQYF
>NA|NA|TRBV7-3|TRBJ2-3
TGTGCCAGCAGCTTAAGAGGGCGCCACCCCACAGATACGCAGTATTTT
CASSLRGRHPTDTQYF
>NA|NA|TRBV7-9|TRBJ1-4
TGTGCCAGCAGCTTATCCAACAGTAATGAAAAACTGTTTTTT
CASSLSNSNEKLFF
>NA|TRBD2|TRBV19|TRBJ2-1
TGTGCCAGTAGTATCCGGCGGGGGGGCAATGAGCAGTTCTTC
CASSIRRGGNEQFF
>NA|TRBD2|TRBV9|TRBJ2-3
TGTGCCAGCAGCGTAGCTAGCGGGTTCACAGATACGCAGTATTTT
CASSVASGFTDTQYF
>few|NA|TRBV19|TRBJ2-1
TGTGCCAGTAGTATACGGCTAGCGACTGGAAATGAGCAGTTCTTC
CASSIRLATGNEQFF
>once|NA|TRBV5-4|TRBJ2-7
TGTGCCAGCAGCTCCGCTAGATCGGCTTACGAGCAGTACTTC
CASSSARSAYEQYF
>NA|TRBD1|TRBV6-5|TRBJ1-4
TGTGCCAGCAGTCCCCACAGGGGCACTAATGAAAAACTGTTTTTT
CASSPHRGTNEKLFF
>NA|NA|TRBV6-5|TRBJ1-6
TGTGCCAGCAACCAGGACGGGGGAAATTCACCCCTCCACTTT
CASNQDGGNSPLHF
>few|NA|TRBV11-2|TRBJ1-6
TGTGCCAGCAGCTCCCCCCCCTGGGCCCGTCAGATAAATTCACCCCTCCACTTT
CASSSPPWARQINSPLHF
>NA|NA|TRBV28|TRBJ1-4
TGTGCCAGCAGTTTTATAAGAATGGGGGGTCGGGATGAAAAACTGTTTTTT
CASSFIRMGGRDEKLFF
>NA|NA|TRBV7-2|TRBJ1-5
TGTGCCAGCAGCCTAAAGGACAGCGTTTATAGCAATCAGCCCCAGCATTTT
CASSLKDSVYSNQPQHF
>NA|NA|TRBV19|TRBJ2-5
TGTGCCAGTAGTCCGAGCCCGTACCAAGAGACCCAGTACTTC
CASSPSPYQETQYF
>NA|TRBD1|TRBV28|TRBJ2-3
TGTGCCAGCAGAACCCCCGGGACAGGGGGGGATACGCAGTATTTT
CASRTPGTGGDTQYF
>NA|TRBD1|TRBV28|TRBJ2-1
TGTGCCAGCAGTTCCCGACAGGGGGGGCAGTTCTTC
CASSSRQGGQFF
>NA|TRBD2|TRBV7-2|TRBJ2-1
TGTGCCAGCAGCTATAGCGGGTACAATGAGCAGTTCTTC
CASSYSGYNEQFF
>NA|NA|TRBV7-9|TRBJ2-5
TGTGCCAGCAGCTTAGGAGTAGAGACCCAGTACTTC
CASSLGVETQYF
>NA|TRBD2|TRBV5-1|TRBJ2-1
TGCGCCAGCAGCTATTTAGCGGGGAGCTCCTACAATGAGCAGTTCTTC
CASSYLAGSSYNEQFF
>once|NA|TRBV21-1|TRBJ1-5
TGTGCCAGCAGGAAGATTGAGGGACAGCGAAATCAGCCCCAGCATTTT
CASRKIEGQRNQPQHF